These 6 T cell receptor beta chains originate from one sample sequenced in a study of shared clonotypes between healthy human individuals. Profiled with immunoSEQ multiplex PCR; TCRdb holds only in-frame clones, not every one. The sample holds about 700,000 clones, about 90% seen once. Naive CD8 cells comprised CD45RO-negative, CCR7-positively selected cells, excluding terminally differentiated effector memory CD45RA+ cells. Sequencing was done on a sample of naive CD8+ T cells sorted from blood. The receptors were gathered from a man in his thirties or forties in good health.

V and J are TRBV6-1 and TRBJ2-2, with TRBD1 as a possible D gene (6 bases). This CDR3 is 14 amino acids long. With 7 bases removed from V and 1 base from J, the gap between germline ends came to 10 bases. Germline V lookup: CDR1 MNHNS, CDR2 SASEGT. The CDR3 DNA sequence: TGTGCCAGCACTGAGACAGGGAACACCGGGGAGCTGTTTTTT. Translating gives CASTETGNTGELFF.

This chain connects TRBV30 to TRBJ2-3, with no clear D. Germline CDR1 is GTSNPN and CDR2 is SVGIG (reference sequence). V was pared by 2 bases and J by 2 bases, with 8 bases between. CDR3 length: 13 amino acids. CDR3 residues: CAWSSSNTDTQYF. The CDR3, as DNA: TGTGCCTGGAGTTCTTCAAACACAGATACGCAGTATTTT.

This clone was recorded only once. This chain uses TRBV7-9 with TRBJ1-5; 7 positions agree with TRBD1. The germline V gene encodes CDR1 SEHNR and CDR2 FQNEAQ (reference sequence). The V and J ends lost 1 base and 4 bases, in that order; junction bases with no gene match: 4. The CDR3 is 15 amino acids. CDR3 in DNA: TGTGCCAGCAGCTTAGGGGGGACAGCTAATCAGCCCCAGCATTTT. Translation gives CASSLGGTANQPQHF. Together with reference TRBV7-9 and TRBJ1-5, the CDR3 gives the full variable domain: DTGVSQNPRHKITKRGQNVTFRCDPISEHNRLYWYRQTLGQGPEFLTYFQNEAQLEKSRLLSDRFSAERPKGSFSTLEIQRTEQGDSAMYLCASSLGGTANQPQHFGDGTRLSIL.

This chain links TRBV29-1 with TRBJ1-2; D is possibly TRBD1 (6 bases). CDR1 SQVTM and CDR2 ANQGSEA come from the germline V gene. Trimming took 6 bases from V and 2 from J, leaving 28 bases between them. The CDR3 runs 18 residues. The CDR3 sequence is CSVEIRDTGAGRNYGYTF. The CDR3 DNA reads TGCAGCGTCGAAATCCGGGACACTGGTGCGGGGCGAAACTATGGCTACACCTTC. Together with reference TRBV29-1 and TRBJ1-2, the CDR3 gives the full variable domain: SAVISQKPSRDICQRGTSLTIQCQVDSQVTMMFWYRQQPGQSLTLIATANQGSEATYESGFVIDKFPISRPNLTFSTLTVSNMSPEDSSIYLCSVEIRDTGAGRNYGYTFGSGTRLTVV.

Regarding this clone: The identical CDR3 is also encoded by other nucleotide sequences in the sample. This rearrangement joins TRBV12-5 to TRBJ2-2; D is unclear. V was clipped by 3 bases and J by 2 bases, with 7 bases between them. Germline V CDR1 and CDR2: LGHNT, FRNRAP. CDR3 length equals 14 residues. The CDR3 bases are TGTGCTAGTGGTTTATTGGGAAACACCGGGGAGCTGTTTTTT. Residues: CASGLLGNTGELFF.

This sequence joins TRBV10-3 and TRBJ1-2; D is unresolved. Germline values: CDR1 ENHRY, CDR2 SYGVKD. Trimming removed 2 bases at V and 1 base at J, with 5 bases between. The CDR3 has 13 residues. CDR3 protein: CAISERVNYGYTF. Written as DNA, the CDR3 is TGTGCCATCAGTGAGAGGGTTAACTATGGCTACACCTTC.